This T cell receptor (beta chain) was identified in a study of T-cell reconstitution after alpha-beta-depleted transplantation in children. Preparation of the TCRbeta library was carried out with unique molecular identifiers. TCRdb called the PCR reads again in MiXCR, with one record for every CDR3 protein. The table lists about 420,000 distinct CDR3 sequences, about 17% of them singletons. Trimming shortened V by 5 bases and J by 6 bases, and 9 bases separated the two germline ends. Germline CDR1 SGHTS, CDR2 YDEGEE. The CDR3 extends over 11 amino acids. This sequence was found in a boy under two years old who had a stem cell transplant for Wiskott-Aldrich syndrome, so the T cells may come from the graft donor. The chain uses TRBV5-8 and TRBJ2-7; D is ambiguous. The specimen comprised PBMCs, mostly from graft donor cells, sampled 360 days after TCRalphabeta/CD19-depleted stem cell transplant. CDR3: CASSRTVEQYF. DNA of the CDR3: TGTGCCAGCAGTCGAACAGTCGAGCAGTACTTC.